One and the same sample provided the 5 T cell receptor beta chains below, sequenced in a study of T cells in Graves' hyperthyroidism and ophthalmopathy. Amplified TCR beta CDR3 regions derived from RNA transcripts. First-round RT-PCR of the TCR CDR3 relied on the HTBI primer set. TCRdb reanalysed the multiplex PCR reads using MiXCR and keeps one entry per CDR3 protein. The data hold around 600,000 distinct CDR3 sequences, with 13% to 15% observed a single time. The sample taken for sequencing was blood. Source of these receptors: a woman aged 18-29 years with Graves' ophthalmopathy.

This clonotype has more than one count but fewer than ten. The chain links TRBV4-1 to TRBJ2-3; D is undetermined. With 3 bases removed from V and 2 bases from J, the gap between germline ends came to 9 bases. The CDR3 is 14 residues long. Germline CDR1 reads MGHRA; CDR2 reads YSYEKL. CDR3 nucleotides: TGCGCCAGCAGCCAGAATATAGCCACAGATACGCAGTATTTT. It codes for CASSQNIATDTQYF.

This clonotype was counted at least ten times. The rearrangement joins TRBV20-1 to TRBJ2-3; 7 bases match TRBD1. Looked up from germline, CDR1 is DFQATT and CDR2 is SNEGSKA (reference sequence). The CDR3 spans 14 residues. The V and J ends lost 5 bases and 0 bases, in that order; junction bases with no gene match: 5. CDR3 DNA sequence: TGCAGTGCTCCGACAGGGACCAGCACAGATACGCAGTATTTT. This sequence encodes CSAPTGTSTDTQYF.

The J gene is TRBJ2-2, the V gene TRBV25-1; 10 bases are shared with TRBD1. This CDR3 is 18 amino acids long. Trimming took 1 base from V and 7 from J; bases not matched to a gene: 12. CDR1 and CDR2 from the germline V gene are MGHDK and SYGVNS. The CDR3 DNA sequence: TGTGCCAGCAGTGAATGGGCCCAAGGACAGGGGGTTTACGGGGAGCTGTTTTTT. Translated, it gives CASSEWAQGQGVYGELFF.

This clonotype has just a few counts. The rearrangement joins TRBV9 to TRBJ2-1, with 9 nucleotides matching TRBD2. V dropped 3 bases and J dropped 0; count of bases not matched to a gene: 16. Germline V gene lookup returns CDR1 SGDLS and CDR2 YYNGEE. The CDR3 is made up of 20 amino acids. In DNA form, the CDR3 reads TGTGCCAGCAGCGCGGATCTTCGGCGGGGGGGGATGGTCTCCTACAATGAGCAGTTCTTC. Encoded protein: CASSADLRRGGMVSYNEQFF. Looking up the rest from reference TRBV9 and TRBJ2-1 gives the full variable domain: DSGVTQTPKHLITATGQRVTLRCSPRSGDLSVYWYQQSLDQGLQFLIQYYNGEERAKGNILERFSAQQFPDLHSELNLSSLELGDSALYFCASSADLRRGGMVSYNEQFFGPGTRLTVL.

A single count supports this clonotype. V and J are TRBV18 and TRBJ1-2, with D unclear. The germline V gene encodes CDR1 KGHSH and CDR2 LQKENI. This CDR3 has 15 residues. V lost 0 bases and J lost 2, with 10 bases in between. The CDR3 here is CASSPPSDSNYGYTF. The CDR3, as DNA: TGTGCCAGCTCACCACCGAGTGACTCGAACTATGGCTACACCTTC.